This record concerns one TCR beta chain sequence. Per the study methods: Amplified reference gene primers provided the basis for estimating nucleated cell counts. TCRdb's copy holds only in-frame clones and misses some; the assay was immunoSEQ multiplex PCR. For V, J and clone size, that table is used; D and trimming come from the DNA. In the table there are 250,000 to 300,000 clones, roughly nine tenths of which are singletons. This record comes from a study of blood T cell repertoires in COVID-19. Study information: Acute and convalescent COVID-19 samples came from the United States, Italy and Spain. Sample material is recorded as cDNA or gDNA derived from T cells, B-cell-depleted T cells, or PBMCs.

Sequenced: peripheral blood. The sequence derives from a man between 18 and 29 years old with active or convalescent COVID-19.

CDR3 amino acids: CASSLRGSYGYTF. The CDR3, as DNA: TGTGCCAGCAGCTTACGGGGAAGCTATGGCTACACCTTC. The chain links TRBV7-9 to TRBJ1-2, with no clear D. This CDR3 region has 13 residues. Germline lookup yields CDR1 SEHNR and CDR2 FQNEAQ (reference sequence). V was cut by 2 bases and J by 4 bases, with 8 bases left in between.